One TCR beta chain is described in this entry. These data are taken from a study of human T cells and chemical hapten exposure. Overall study: Patients, chiefly female, had alopecia areata, totalis or universalis.

Time point here: pre-sensitization, week 0. Treatment of the sample: therapeutic diphenylcyclopropenone sensitization with weekly scalp DPC. TCRdb re-derived calls from the RACE reads in MiXCR, one entry per CDR3 protein. The sample has under 200,000 distinct CDR3 sequences, more than 25% seen once. The source material was whole blood, sampled in connection with sensitization to the hapten diphenylcyclopropenone (DPC). This TCR was recovered from a woman in her twenties or thirties with alopecia areata. Some clones in this sample may be carry-over from other donors' samples.

The CDR3 sequence is CASSQDLGTDTQYF. DNA of the CDR3: TGTGCCAGCAGCCAAGATCTCGGGACAGATACGCAGTATTTT. J is TRBJ2-3 and V is TRBV3-1; D not certain. V lost 0 bases and J 3 bases, leaving 7 bases between the germline ends. Germline V gene data show CDR1 as LGHDT and CDR2 as YNNKEL (reference sequence). The CDR3 contains 14 residues.